These T cell receptor beta chains were read from a single sample in a study of T cells in Graves' hyperthyroidism and ophthalmopathy. From the multiplex PCR reads, TCRdb called clonotypes with MiXCR, one entry per CDR3 protein. This table has hundreds of thousands of distinct CDR3 sequences, roughly 45% appearing once. Source material: peripheral blood or thyroid tissue (not recorded which). These receptors all stem from an adult man with Graves' disease, either hyperthyroidism or ophthalmopathy (not recorded which). Each CDR3 is given with its conserved first and last residue. A D gene is named only where the DNA matches it firmly. Size is omitted from some rows. Given values are once, few, many or a class for expanded clones.

clone size	V gene	D gene	J gene	CDR3 protein	CDR3 DNA
few	TRBV12-3/TRBV12-4	.	TRBJ1-5	CASSLRVGSNQPQHF	TGTGCCAGCAGTTTACGAGTGGGTAGCAATCAGCCCCAGCATTTT
.	TRBV10-3	TRBD1	TRBJ1-1	CAISGYTGGNTEAFF	TGTGCCATCAGTGGATATACAGGGGGCAACACTGAAGCTTTCTTT
.	TRBV29-1	TRBD1	TRBJ1-2	CSATTGSHGYGYTF	TGCAGCGCCACGACAGGGTCCCATGGCTATGGCTACACCTTC
.	TRBV25-1	.	TRBJ1-5	CASSAIGVQPQHF	TGTGCCAGCAGTGCGATAGGGGTTCAGCCCCAGCATTTT
.	TRBV7-9	.	TRBJ1-6	CASSSGPVAGNSPLHF	TGTGCCAGCAGCTCGGGACCCGTCGCGGGTAATTCACCCCTCCACTTT
.	TRBV29-1	TRBD1	TRBJ1-6	CSAGQGANSPLHF	TGCAGCGCCGGACAGGGGGCCAACTCACCCCTCCACTTT
.	TRBV2	TRBD1	TRBJ1-5	CASKWSGQGANQPQHF	TGTGCCAGCAAGTGGTCGGGACAGGGGGCAAATCAGCCCCAGCATTTT
.	TRBV5-8	TRBD1	TRBJ2-5	CASSLARGQTQETQYF	TGTGCCAGCAGCTTGGCTAGGGGACAGACTCAAGAGACCCAGTACTTC
once	TRBV9	.	TRBJ1-4	CASSGLQGRKLFF	TGTGCCAGCAGCGGCCTACAGGGTCGTAAACTGTTTTTT
many	TRBV7-2	.	TRBJ1-6	CASSFTGSPLHF	TGTGCCAGCAGCTTCACGGGGTCACCCCTCCACTTT
.	TRBV7-2	TRBD1	TRBJ1-6	CASSLDRGKNNPLF	TGTGCCAGCAGCTTGGACAGGGGGAAAAACAACCCCCTTTTT
many	TRBV29-1	TRBD2	TRBJ2-7	CSVAPGGSSYEQYF	TGCAGCGTCGCGCCGGGCGGGAGCTCCTACGAGCAGTACTTC
.	TRBV25-1	.	TRBJ1-1	CASSWGAGLNTEAFF	TGTGCCAGCAGCTGGGGGGCAGGGCTTAACACTGAAGCTTTCTTT
once	TRBV5-1	TRBD1	TRBJ1-1	CASSLATGADTEAFF	TGCGCCAGCAGCTTGGCCACAGGGGCTGACACTGAAGCTTTCTTT
.	TRBV7-8	TRBD1	TRBJ2-2	CASSRTGF	TGTGCCAGCAGTCGGACAGGGTTC
many	TRBV10-3	.	TRBJ1-5	CAISERGYQPQHF	TGTGCCATCAGTGAGAGGGGTTACCAGCCCCAGCATTTT